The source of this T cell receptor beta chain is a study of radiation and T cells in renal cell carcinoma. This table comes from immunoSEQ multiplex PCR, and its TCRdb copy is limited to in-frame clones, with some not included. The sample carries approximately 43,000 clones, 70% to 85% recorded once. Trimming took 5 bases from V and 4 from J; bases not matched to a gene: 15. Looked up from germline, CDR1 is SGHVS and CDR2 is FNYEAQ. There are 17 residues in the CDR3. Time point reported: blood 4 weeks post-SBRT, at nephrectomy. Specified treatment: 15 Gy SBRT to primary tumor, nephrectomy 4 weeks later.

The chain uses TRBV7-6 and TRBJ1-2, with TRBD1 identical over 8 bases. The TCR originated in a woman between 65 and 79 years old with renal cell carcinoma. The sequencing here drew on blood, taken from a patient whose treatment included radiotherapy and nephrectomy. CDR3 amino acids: CASSPLTGGKSSYGYTF. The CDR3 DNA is TGTGCCAGCAGCCCGCTAACAGGGGGTAAATCCTCCTATGGCTACACCTTC.